A single sample gave rise to the 13 T cell receptor beta chains below, sequenced in a study of blood T cell repertoires in COVID-19. Clones were read by immunoSEQ multiplex PCR, and TCRdb kept only the in-frame ones, dropping some. The sample lists about 170,000 clones, approximately 80% occurring once. Sequencing was carried out using peripheral blood. These receptors were obtained from a woman over 75 with COVID-19, enrolled during active disease.

This clone was recorded a few times. The chain uses TRBV6-5 and TRBJ1-2; D might be TRBD1 (5 bases). CDR3 size: 12 residues. Germline V gene lookup returns CDR1 MNHEY and CDR2 SVGAGI. V shed 0 bases and J shed 11 bases, with 10 bases lying between them. CDR3 sequence reads: CASSYSGGVYTF. The CDR3 region has the DNA TGTGCCAGCAGTTACTCGGGGGGGGTTTACACCTTC.

The chain joins TRBV2 to TRBJ1-3; TRBD1 is a possible D gene (6 bases). The CDR3 length is 14 residues. Germline V gene data show CDR1 as SNHLY and CDR2 as FYNNEI. Deletions cut 7 bases from V and 9 bases from J, with 19 bases between. CDR3 DNA: TGTGCCAGCATGGGAGCGGGGGCCCGGGGCACCATATATTTT. Translating gives CASMGAGARGTIYF.

This clone was recorded a few times. The chain recombines TRBV4-1 with TRBJ1-4; TRBD1 might be the D (6 bases). Germline CDR1 and CDR2: MGHRA and YSYEKL. This CDR3 region has 14 residues. The V gene lost 1 base and the J gene lost 7 bases, with 10 bases spanning the gap. This CDR3 reads CASSQAGGGEKLFF. The CDR3, as DNA: TGCGCCAGCAGCCAAGCTGGGGGCGGTGAAAAACTGTTTTTT.

V usage is TRBV19 and J usage is TRBJ1-5; TRBD1 matches 8 bases. This CDR3 is 15 amino acids long. Germline assignment: CDR1 LNHDA and CDR2 SQIVND (reference sequence). The junction had 10 bases not matched to a gene; V was cut back by 9 bases and J by 3 bases. The chain's CDR3 is CASASDRAPNQPQHF. DNA for the CDR3: TGTGCCAGCGCTTCGGACAGGGCTCCCAATCAGCCCCAGCATTTT.

A few counts support this clone. The genes are TRBV3-1 (or the pseudogene TRBV3-2) and TRBJ1-1; TRBD1 agrees at 11 bases. This CDR3 is 15 amino acids long. V lost 4 bases, J lost 9 bases, and 10 bases stayed unmatched. CDR1 and CDR2 (germline): LGHDT, YNNKEL (reference sequence). The CDR3 coding sequence is TGTGCCAGCAGCCGAAGCGGACAGGGGGCGGTCAAAGCTTTCTTT. Translated, it gives CASSRSGQGAVKAFF.

The chain's CDR3 is CASSGGQGPNEQFF. The CDR3, as DNA: TGTGCCAGCAGCGGAGGACAGGGTCCCAATGAGCAGTTCTTC. This chain joins TRBV7-3 and TRBJ2-1, with 8 bases fitting TRBD1. CDR1 and CDR2 from the germline V gene are SGHTA and FQGTGA. With 5 bases clipped from V and 6 bases from J, the junction kept 6 bases outside the gene matches. The CDR3 extends over 14 amino acids.

This rearrangement joins TRBV6-5 to TRBJ2-7; 10 bases align to TRBD2. Germline assignment: CDR1 MNHEY and CDR2 SVGAGI. This CDR3 spans 13 amino acids. The V segment lost 10 bases and the J segment 5 bases; nucleotides outside the gene matches: 8. The CDR3: CATLGLAGDEQYF. The CDR3 bases are TGTGCCACCCTGGGCCTAGCGGGAGACGAGCAGTACTTC.

This chain links TRBV6-6 with TRBJ1-5; no firm D call. The CDR3 extends over 16 amino acids. CDR1 and CDR2 from the germline V gene are MNHNY and SVGAGI (reference sequence). Trimming took off 7 bases at V and 0 bases at J, with 16 bases between the two ends. CDR3 sequence reads: CASTRDLGVSNQPQHF. The CDR3 DNA is TGTGCCAGCACCCGAGATCTCGGGGTTAGCAATCAGCCCCAGCATTTT.

The genes are TRBV5-1 and TRBJ2-4; 7 positions match TRBD1. V trimming: 3 bases; J trimming: 8 bases; junction bases outside the gene matches: 17. Germline V lookup: CDR1 SGHRS, CDR2 YFSETQ. The CDR3 has 17 amino acids. CDR3 sequence reads: CASSSNPPGTAGDIQYF. CDR3 coding DNA: TGCGCCAGCAGCTCGAACCCTCCCGGGACAGCCGGGGACATTCAGTACTTC.

The chain links TRBV5-1 to TRBJ2-7; 7 positions agree with TRBD1. V lost 4 bases and J lost 1; bases outside the gene matches: 8. The CDR3 loop spans 15 amino acids. Germline V CDR1 and CDR2: SGHRS, YFSETQ. This chain's CDR3 is CASSREPGQSYEQYF. DNA of the CDR3: TGCGCCAGCAGCCGGGAACCGGGACAGTCCTACGAGCAGTACTTC. Supplemented by reference TRBV5-1 and TRBJ2-7, the full variable domain reads KAGVTQTPRYLIKTRGQQVTLSCSPISGHRSVSWYQQTPGQGLQFLFEYFSETQRNKGNFPGRFSGRQFSNSRSEMNVSTLELGDSALYLCASSREPGQSYEQYFGPGTRLTVT.

This chain links TRBV2 with TRBJ1-3; 8 nucleotides align to TRBD1. The length of the CDR3 is 15 residues. Germline CDR1 SNHLY, CDR2 FYNNEI. V lost 0 bases, J lost 4 bases, and 2 bases stayed unmatched. This chain's CDR3 is CASSEAWTGGNTIYF. CDR3 coding DNA: TGTGCCAGCAGTGAAGCGTGGACAGGGGGAAACACCATATATTTT.

The chain links TRBV5-1 to TRBJ1-6; D gene ambiguous. Trimming removed 1 base from V and 9 bases from J, with 17 bases in between. The CDR3 extends over 16 amino acids. The germline gives CDR1 SGHRS, CDR2 YFSETQ. CDR3 DNA: TGCGCCAGCAGCTTGTGGCCGGAGGCTGGAGGTTCACCCCTCCACTTT. Its translation: CASSLWPEAGGSPLHF.

This clone has a handful of counts. V usage is TRBV19 and J usage is TRBJ1-1; TRBD1 is a possible D gene (5 bases). This CDR3 contains 15 residues. Looked up from germline, CDR1 is LNHDA and CDR2 is SQIVND (reference sequence). V dropped 7 bases and J dropped 4 bases, with 19 bases sitting between them. The CDR3 bases are TGTGCCAGTAAGATCTCAGGGATCGTGGGCACTGAAGCTTTCTTT. This gives the protein CASKISGIVGTEAFF.